The rows below give T cell receptor beta chains drawn from one sample of a study of CD8+CD57+ T cells in acquired aplastic anemia. Via MiXCR, TCRdb re-called the reads, giving one row per CDR3 protein. The table lists 170,000 or so distinct CDR3 sequences, 40% to 60% of them singletons. The specimen sequenced was sorted CD4+, CD8+, or CD8+CD57+ T cells (not recorded which) from PBMCs. The receptors derive from a human donor with aplastic anemia. Each CDR3 is given without its conserved first and last residue. Size is omitted from some rows. Given values are once, few, many or a class for expanded clones.

clone_size	j_call	v_call	cdr3_aa
-	TRBJ1-2	TRBV27	ASAAGGYGYT
many	TRBJ1-4	TRBV6-5	ASSSQGWEKLF
-	TRBJ2-7	TRBV7-2	ASSQGLAEYEQY
-	TRBJ2-7	TRBV30	AWGGQGLESYEQY
many	TRBJ2-7	TRBV6-1	ASSPRDNYEQY
many	TRBJ2-5	TRBV24-1	ATSGGQETLAQY
many	TRBJ1-1	TRBV10-3	AISDGGTEAF
-	TRBJ2-5	TRBV10-3	AISGSAETQY
-	TRBJ2-1	TRBV11-1	ASSVTSSYNEQF
few	TRBJ1-5	TRBV19	ASDAGTDHNQPQH
-	TRBJ2-3	TRBV7-3	ASSLGPGTDTQY
-	TRBJ2-6	TRBV19	ASKGGFGANVLT
many	TRBJ1-1	TRBV19	ASSIGLWAF
-	TRBJ2-1	TRBV24-1	ASSGSGSVENEQF
few	TRBJ2-7	TRBV2	ASSGQLEGEQY
many	TRBJ1-2	TRBV5-5	ASSLGGVGYGYT
-	TRBJ1-6	TRBV12-3/TRBV12-4	ASKRAQGSPLH
many	TRBJ1-3	TRBV7-9	ASSLVQGGGNTIY
-	TRBJ2-2	TRBV2	ASIMGEGVPGELF
once	TRBJ2-3	TRBV5-4	ASSSEFVKTDTQY
-	TRBJ2-3	TRBV29-1	SVEETDTQY
few	TRBJ1-6	TRBV25-1	ASSGTQGQVLH
many	TRBJ1-2	TRBV29-1	SVEGGDYGYT
many	TRBJ2-1	TRBV12-3/TRBV12-4	ASSLSAGGPLNEQF
-	TRBJ2-1	TRBV10-3	AISESAVGLYNEQF
-	TRBJ2-7	TRBV7-9	ASSGGFYEQY
once	TRBJ2-3	TRBV6-5	ASSSSLGGTDTQY
-	TRBJ2-3	TRBV13	ASSFVLADGTDTQY
-	TRBJ2-7	TRBV11-2	ASSLGGGDSLPTTEY
once	TRBJ2-7	TRBV7-3	ASSAGVRGEQY
few	TRBJ1-3	TRBV29-1	SVPGAGNTIY
many	TRBJ2-3	TRBV20-1	SARPRDRVDTQY
many	TRBJ2-1	TRBV2	ASRPTSGEQF
many	TRBJ2-5	TRBV20-1	SASLASGREGETQY
-	TRBJ2-3	TRBV20-1	SAGVAGLTDTQY
-	TRBJ2-7	TRBV7-8	ASSSQGSTYEQY
many	TRBJ2-7	TRBV19	ASTPSGNREQY
few	TRBJ2-3	TRBV10-3	AISESDGRDTQY
many	TRBJ1-1	TRBV4-1	ASSHGQVNTEAF
-	TRBJ1-1	TRBV5-5	ASSNSTGRGTEAF
-	TRBJ2-6	TRBV10-3	AISQGRPGANVLT
-	TRBJ2-3	TRBV29-1	SVLTRTDTQY
-	TRBJ1-6	TRBV2	ASSGGDSPLH
-	TRBJ2-1	TRBV2	ASSVTGVSYNEQF
-	TRBJ2-5	TRBV6-1	ASSDNSGVGETQY
-	TRBJ2-7	TRBV7-9	ASSLGPNEQY
-	TRBJ1-1	TRBV10-2	ATRGQKAF
many	TRBJ1-6	TRBV6-5	ASSYGFRVDNSPLH
-	TRBJ2-7	TRBV5-6	ASSGGTGNSYEQY
-	TRBJ2-7	TRBV9	ASSVVEQY
few	TRBJ1-4	TRBV25-1	ASSEGKVSTNEKLF
few	TRBJ2-1	TRBV10-2	ASSDRDRGYNEQF
-	TRBJ2-2	TRBV20-1	SARSGRLTGELF
-	TRBJ1-1	TRBV3-1	ASSQEWAGGVNTEAF
few	TRBJ1-1	TRBV5-1	ASSLGQRNTEAF
-	TRBJ2-7	TRBV7-9	ASTIGAYEQY
few	TRBJ1-6	TRBV7-9	ASREVSNSPLH
-	TRBJ2-1	TRBV27	ASSLRDTYNEQF
-	TRBJ2-7	TRBV30	AWSVIGTGVEQY